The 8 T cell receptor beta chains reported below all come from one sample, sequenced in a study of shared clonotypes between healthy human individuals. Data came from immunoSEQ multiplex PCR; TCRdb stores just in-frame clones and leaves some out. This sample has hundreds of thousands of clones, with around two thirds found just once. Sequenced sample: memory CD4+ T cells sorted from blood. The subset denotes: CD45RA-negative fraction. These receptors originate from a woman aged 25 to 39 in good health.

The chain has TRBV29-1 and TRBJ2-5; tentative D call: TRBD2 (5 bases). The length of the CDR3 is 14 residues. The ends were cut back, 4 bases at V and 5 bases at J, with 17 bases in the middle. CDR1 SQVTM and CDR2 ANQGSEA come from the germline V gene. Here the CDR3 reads CSVGSFLGGETQYF. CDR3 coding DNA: TGCAGCGTTGGGTCGTTTTTGGGCGGGGAGACCCAGTACTTC.

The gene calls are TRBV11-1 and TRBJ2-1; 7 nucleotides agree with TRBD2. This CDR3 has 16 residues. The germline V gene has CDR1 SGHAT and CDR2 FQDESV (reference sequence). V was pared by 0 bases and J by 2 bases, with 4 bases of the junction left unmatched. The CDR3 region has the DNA TGTGCCAGCAGCTTAGCCGGGACTAACACCTACAATGAGCAGTTCTTC. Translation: CASSLAGTNTYNEQFF.

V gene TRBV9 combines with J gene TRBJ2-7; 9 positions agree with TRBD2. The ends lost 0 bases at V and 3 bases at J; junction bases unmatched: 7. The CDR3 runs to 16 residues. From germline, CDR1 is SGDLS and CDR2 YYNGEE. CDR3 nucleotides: TGTGCCAGCAGCGTAGGGTCTAGCGGGACAGTCTACGAGCAGTACTTC. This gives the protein CASSVGSSGTVYEQYF.

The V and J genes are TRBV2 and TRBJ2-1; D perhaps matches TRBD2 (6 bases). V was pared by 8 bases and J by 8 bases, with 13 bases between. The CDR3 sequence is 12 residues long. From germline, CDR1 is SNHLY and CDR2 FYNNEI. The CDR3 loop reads CASGTRHDEQFF. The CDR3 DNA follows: TGTGCCAGCGGGACTCGCCACGATGAGCAGTTCTTC. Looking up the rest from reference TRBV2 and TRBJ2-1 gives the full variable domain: EPEVTQTPSHQVTQMGQEVILRCVPISNHLYFYWYRQILGQKVEFLVSFYNNEISEKSEIFDDQFSVERPDGSNFTLKIRSTKLEDSAMYFCASGTRHDEQFFGPGTRLTVL.

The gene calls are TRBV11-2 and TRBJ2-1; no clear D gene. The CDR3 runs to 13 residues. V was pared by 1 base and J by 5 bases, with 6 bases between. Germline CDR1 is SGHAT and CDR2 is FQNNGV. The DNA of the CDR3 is TGTGCCAGCAGCTTAGGGACGAACAATGAGCAGTTCTTC. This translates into CASSLGTNNEQFF.

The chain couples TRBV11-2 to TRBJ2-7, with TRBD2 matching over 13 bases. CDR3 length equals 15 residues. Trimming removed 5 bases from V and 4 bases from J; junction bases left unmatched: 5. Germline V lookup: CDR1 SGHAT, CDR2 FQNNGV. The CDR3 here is CASSPRTSGRYEQYF. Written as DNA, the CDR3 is TGTGCCAGCAGCCCGAGGACTAGCGGGAGATACGAGCAGTACTTC.

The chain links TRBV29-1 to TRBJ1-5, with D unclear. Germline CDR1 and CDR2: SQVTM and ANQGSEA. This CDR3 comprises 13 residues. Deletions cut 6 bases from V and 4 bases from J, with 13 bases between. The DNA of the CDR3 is TGCAGCGTCGAGGAGAGGGCGAATCAGCCCCAGCATTTT. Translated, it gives CSVEERANQPQHF.

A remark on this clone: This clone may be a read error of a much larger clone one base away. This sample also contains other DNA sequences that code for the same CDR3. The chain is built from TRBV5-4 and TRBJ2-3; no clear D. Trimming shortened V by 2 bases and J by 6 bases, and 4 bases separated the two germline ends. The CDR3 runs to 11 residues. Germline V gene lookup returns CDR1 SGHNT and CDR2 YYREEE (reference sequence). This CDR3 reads CASSFGDTQYF. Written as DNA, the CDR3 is TGTGCCAGCAGCTTCGGTGATACGCAGTATTTT.